In this sample, the clone carrying this TCR beta chain turned up a few times. No antigen is known for it. The germline V gene has CDR1 ENHRY and CDR2 SYGVKD. Trimming left V 0 bases short and J 5 bases short, with 7 bases between. The length of the CDR3 is 13 residues. The data belong to a study of T-cell memory formation after mild COVID-19. Study outcomes and limitations: Whereas later expanders leaned CD4+, clones contracting day 15 to 85 showed a balanced CD4/CD8 makeup. Researchers found some responding clones in pre-infection memory, a sign that cross-reactive memory joined.

Barcoded TCR alpha and TCR beta cDNA libraries with UMIs came from 5'RACE using constant-segment primers. TCRdb reprocessed the 5' RACE reads with MiXCR, giving one entry per CDR3 protein. The table records 250,000 to 350,000 distinct CDR3 sequences, around 15% of them present only once. Sequenced material: PBMCs or a T cell subset sorted from them (not recorded which). This chain connects TRBV10-3 to TRBJ2-5, with D unclear. The clonotype was recovered from a man between 18 and 35 years old who had mild COVID-19 (a few samples of this study predate the infection). Cell type and time point are not known. The CDR3 here is CAISESGFETQYF. CDR3 sequence (DNA): TGTGCCATCAGTGAGTCGGGGTTTGAGACCCAGTACTTC.